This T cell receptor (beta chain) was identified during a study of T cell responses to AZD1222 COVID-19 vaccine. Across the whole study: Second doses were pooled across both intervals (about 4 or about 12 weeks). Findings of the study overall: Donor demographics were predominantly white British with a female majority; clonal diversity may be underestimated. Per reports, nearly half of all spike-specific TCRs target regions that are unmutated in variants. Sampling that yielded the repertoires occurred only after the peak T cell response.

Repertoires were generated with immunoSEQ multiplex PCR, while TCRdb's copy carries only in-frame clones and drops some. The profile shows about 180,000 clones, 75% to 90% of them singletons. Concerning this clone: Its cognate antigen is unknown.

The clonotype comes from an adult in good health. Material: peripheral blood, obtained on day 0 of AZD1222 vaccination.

The CDR3 loop is CASSKASGRFSYNEQFF. In DNA form, the CDR3 reads TGTGCCAGCAGCAAGGCTAGCGGGAGGTTCTCCTACAATGAGCAGTTCTTC. The chain combines TRBV21-1 with TRBJ2-1; TRBD2, the table's D call, lacks a check against the DNA. TRBV21-1 is termed a pseudogene. The CDR3 is made up of 17 amino acids.